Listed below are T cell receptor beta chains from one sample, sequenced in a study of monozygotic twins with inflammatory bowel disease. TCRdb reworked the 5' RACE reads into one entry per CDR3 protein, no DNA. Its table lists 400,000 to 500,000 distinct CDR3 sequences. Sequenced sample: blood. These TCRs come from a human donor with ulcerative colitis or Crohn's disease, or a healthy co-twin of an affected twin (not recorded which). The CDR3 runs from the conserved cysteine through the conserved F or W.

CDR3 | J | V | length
CASSYGLAEGYEQYF | TRBJ2-7 | TRBV5-4 | 15
CASSPLVSVPPTDTQYF | TRBJ2-3 | TRBV6-2/TRBV6-3 | 17
CASSPQRGTGELFF | TRBJ2-2 | TRBV7-8 | 14
CASSLDGEAFF | TRBJ1-1 | TRBV5-1 | 11
CASSLTPSSAVTDTQYF | TRBJ2-3 | TRBV7-6 | 17
CATHPGLDTIYF | TRBJ1-3 | TRBV24-1 | 12
CASSQGGANTEAFF | TRBJ1-1 | TRBV3-1 | 14
CASSLSLVVRSYNEQFF | TRBJ2-1 | TRBV7-2 | 17
CASSLASGQGYGYTF | TRBJ1-2 | TRBV5-1 | 15
CATSRTASGSRDEQFF | TRBJ2-1 | TRBV15 | 16
CASARGTSGYEQYF | TRBJ2-7 | TRBV7-6 | 14
CASSWTSGRTSSQYF | TRBJ2-3 | TRBV7-9 | 15
CASSPPIRERLRDTQYF | TRBJ2-3 | TRBV7-9 | 17
CASSPGNSGANVLTF | TRBJ2-6 | TRBV5-1 | 15
CATSRDGPDRGPQPQHF | TRBJ1-5 | TRBV15 | 17
CASRIRDRPNEQYF | TRBJ2-7 | TRBV2 | 14
CASSFWQTNTEAFF | TRBJ1-1 | TRBV5-1 | 14
CASTSIRAGELFF | TRBJ2-2 | TRBV2 | 13
CASAGDGNTEAFF | TRBJ1-1 | TRBV9 | 13
CASSKGEGHNEQFF | TRBJ2-1 | TRBV4-2 | 14
CASNLGGTGGNSPLHF | TRBJ1-6 | TRBV28 | 16
CARSLGEAGGRDEQFF | TRBJ2-1 | TRBV4-1 | 16
CAWSTGQGNYNEQFF | TRBJ2-1 | TRBV30 | 15
CSARDGKRSGETQYF | TRBJ2-5 | TRBV20-1 | 15
CASSFDRGAYNEQFF | TRBJ2-1 | TRBV5-1 | 15
CATSSLKAKNIQYF | TRBJ2-4 | TRBV15 | 14
CSAGQSLRRAGEQYF | TRBJ2-7 | TRBV20-1 | 15
CASSLSGQGVDEQFF | TRBJ2-1 | TRBV5-1 | 15
CASNPFSGRTGELFF | TRBJ2-2 | TRBV7-2 | 15
CASSLRSGIHTGELFF | TRBJ2-2 | TRBV11-2 | 16
CATSRDTKLFF | TRBJ1-4 | TRBV15 | 11
CASSSGPNNEQFF | TRBJ2-1 | TRBV7-3 | 13
CASSSSSGEQFF | TRBJ2-1 | TRBV28 | 12
CASSLRPGQIADTQYF | TRBJ2-3 | TRBV7-7 | 16
CSARWVGVQNSPLHF | TRBJ1-6 | TRBV20-1 | 15
CASSQEAARANVLTF | TRBJ2-6 | TRBV3-1 | 15
CSAPTGLGGNNEQFF | TRBJ2-1 | TRBV20-1 | 15
CATSSPGAPQETQYF | TRBJ2-5 | TRBV15 | 15
CASSMTLTVEQYF | TRBJ2-7 | TRBV6-2/TRBV6-3 | 13
CASSQRDRPTGQYF | TRBJ2-5 | TRBV3-1 | 14
CASSSRQNRGSPLHF | TRBJ1-6 | TRBV7-2 | 15
CASSLTSFGVQFF | TRBJ2-1 | TRBV28 | 13
CASSLPRRDNEQFF | TRBJ2-1 | TRBV6-6 | 14
CASSYRVAGGAQYF | TRBJ2-3 | TRBV7-2 | 14
CSGARGRGVLNQPQHF | TRBJ1-5 | TRBV20-1 | 16
CASSKTANTQYF | TRBJ2-3 | TRBV11-2 | 12